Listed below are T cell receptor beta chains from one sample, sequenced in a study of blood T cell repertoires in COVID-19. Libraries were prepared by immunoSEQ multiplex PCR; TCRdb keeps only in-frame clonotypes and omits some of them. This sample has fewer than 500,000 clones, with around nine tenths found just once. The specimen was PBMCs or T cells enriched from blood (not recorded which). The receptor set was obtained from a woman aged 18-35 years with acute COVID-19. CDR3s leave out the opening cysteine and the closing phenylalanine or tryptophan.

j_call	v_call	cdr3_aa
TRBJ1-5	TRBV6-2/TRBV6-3	ASSYLGEVNQPQH
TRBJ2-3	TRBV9	ASSVVVAGGTDTQY
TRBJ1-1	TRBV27	ASSLSPFDSLNTEAF
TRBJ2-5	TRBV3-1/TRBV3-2	ASSHRLAGEETQY
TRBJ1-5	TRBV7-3	ASSLSGGSNQPQH
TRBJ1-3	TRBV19	ASSIDAHRNSGNTIY
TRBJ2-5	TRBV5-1	ASSLDDRGETQY
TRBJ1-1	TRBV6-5	ASSYSLIGNTEAF
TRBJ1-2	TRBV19	ASSISWSYGYT
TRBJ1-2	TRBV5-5	ASSSGTYGYT
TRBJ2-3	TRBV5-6	ASRKGQDTQY
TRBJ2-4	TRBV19	ASSIAFGGIAKNIQY
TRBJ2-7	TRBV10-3	AISREGYEQY
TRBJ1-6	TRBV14	ATSRGFGNSPLH
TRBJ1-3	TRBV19	ASSLGATGNTIY
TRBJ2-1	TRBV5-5	ASSLTGGPYNEQF
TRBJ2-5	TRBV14	ASSLQETQY
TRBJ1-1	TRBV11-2	ASSPGPGENTEAF
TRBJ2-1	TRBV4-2	ASSQVASESAEQF
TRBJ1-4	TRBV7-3	ASRTSTNEKLF
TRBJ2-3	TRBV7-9	ASSSAWTGGLDTQY
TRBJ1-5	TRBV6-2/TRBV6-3	ASSRDRMSQPQH
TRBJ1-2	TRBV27	ASSLSPKQGANYGYT
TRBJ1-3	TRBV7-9	ASSSVGGSTGNTIY
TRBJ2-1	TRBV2	ASRRLVGPNEQF
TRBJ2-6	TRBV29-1	SVKSPGGGANVLT
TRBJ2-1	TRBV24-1	ATSDYTVSGGADEQF
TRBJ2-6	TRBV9	ASSGRGTGYSGANVLT
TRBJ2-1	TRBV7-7	ASSSRLSSYNEQF
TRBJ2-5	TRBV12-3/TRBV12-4	ASRRTGFETQY
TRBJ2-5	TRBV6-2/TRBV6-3	ASSYRQGRKETQY
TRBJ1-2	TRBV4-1	ASSRRQGAVNYGYT
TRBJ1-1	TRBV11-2	ASSFTGTGDTEAF
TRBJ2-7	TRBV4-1	ASSRLGSRGNYEQY
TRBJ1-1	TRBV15	ATSRGGQGNTEAF
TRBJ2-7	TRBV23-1	ASSQSGGYEQY
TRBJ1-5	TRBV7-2	ASSFPPQPQH
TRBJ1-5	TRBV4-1	ASSRAGINQPQH
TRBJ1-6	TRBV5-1	ASSLGQLSSPLH
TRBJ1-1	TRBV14	ASSIQVSSTEAF
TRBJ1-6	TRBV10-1	ASRPDRGHSPLH
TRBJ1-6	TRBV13	ASSGPGGMSYNSPLH
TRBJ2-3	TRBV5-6	ASSRGTDTQY
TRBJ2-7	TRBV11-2	ASSFRTESSYEQY
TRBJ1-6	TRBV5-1	ASSPGQGESPLH
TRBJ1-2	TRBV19	ASSPDRVGGYT
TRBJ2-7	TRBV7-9	ASSNRGPYEQY
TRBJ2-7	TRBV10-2	ASSDGGGGSYEQY
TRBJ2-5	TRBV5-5	ASSPTGLQETQY
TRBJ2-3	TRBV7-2	ASSLGGTGITDTQY
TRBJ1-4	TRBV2	ASKVRDSGPEKLF